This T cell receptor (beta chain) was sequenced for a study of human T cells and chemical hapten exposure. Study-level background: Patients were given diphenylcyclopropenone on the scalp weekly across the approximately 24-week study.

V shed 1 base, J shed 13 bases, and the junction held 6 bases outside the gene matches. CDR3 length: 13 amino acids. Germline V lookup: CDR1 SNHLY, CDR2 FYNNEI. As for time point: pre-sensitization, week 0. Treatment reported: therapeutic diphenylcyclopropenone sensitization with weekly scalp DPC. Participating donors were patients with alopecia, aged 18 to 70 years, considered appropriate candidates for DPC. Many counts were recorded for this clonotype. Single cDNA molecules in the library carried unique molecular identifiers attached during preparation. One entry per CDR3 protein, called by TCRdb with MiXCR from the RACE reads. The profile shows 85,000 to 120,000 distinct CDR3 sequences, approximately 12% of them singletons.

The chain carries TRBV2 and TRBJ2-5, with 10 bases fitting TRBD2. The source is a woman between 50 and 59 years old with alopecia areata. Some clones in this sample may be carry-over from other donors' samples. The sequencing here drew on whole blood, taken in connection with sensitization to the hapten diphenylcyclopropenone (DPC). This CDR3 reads CASSEERGGPRYF. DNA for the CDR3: TGTGCCAGCAGTGAAGAGCGGGGGGGCCCCCGGTACTTC.